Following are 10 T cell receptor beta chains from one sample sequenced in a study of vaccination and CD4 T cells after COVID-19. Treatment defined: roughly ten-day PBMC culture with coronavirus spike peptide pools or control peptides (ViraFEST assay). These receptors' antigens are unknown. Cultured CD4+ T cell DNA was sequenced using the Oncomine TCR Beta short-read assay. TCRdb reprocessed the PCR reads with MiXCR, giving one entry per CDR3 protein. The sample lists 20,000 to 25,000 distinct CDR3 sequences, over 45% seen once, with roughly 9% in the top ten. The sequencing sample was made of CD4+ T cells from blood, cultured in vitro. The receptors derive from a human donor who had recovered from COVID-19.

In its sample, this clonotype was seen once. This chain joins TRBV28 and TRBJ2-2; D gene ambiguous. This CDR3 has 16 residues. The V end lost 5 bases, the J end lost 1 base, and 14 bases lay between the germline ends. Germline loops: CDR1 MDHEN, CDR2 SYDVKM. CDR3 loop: CASSEFAGKNTGELFF. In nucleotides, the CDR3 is TGTGCCAGCAGTGAGTTCGCAGGCAAGAACACCGGGGAGCTGTTTTTT.

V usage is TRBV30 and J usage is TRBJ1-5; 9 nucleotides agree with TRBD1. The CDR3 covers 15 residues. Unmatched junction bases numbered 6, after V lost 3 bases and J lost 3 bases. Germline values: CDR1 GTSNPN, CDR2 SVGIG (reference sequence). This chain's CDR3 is CAWSPRDRVNQPQHF. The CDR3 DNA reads TGTGCCTGGAGCCCTCGGGACAGGGTCAATCAGCCCCAGCATTTT.

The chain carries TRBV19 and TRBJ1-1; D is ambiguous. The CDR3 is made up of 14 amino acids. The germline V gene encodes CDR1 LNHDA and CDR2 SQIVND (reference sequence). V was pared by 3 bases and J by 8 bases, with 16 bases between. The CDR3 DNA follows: TGTGCCAGTAGTATCAGGACTAAGACCGCCGAAGCTTTCTTT. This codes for CASSIRTKTAEAFF.

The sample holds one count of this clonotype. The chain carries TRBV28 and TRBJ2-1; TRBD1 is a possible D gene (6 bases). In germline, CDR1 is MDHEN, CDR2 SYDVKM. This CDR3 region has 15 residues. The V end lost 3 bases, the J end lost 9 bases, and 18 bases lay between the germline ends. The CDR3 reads CASSFVSGVSGEQFF. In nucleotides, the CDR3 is TGTGCCAGCAGTTTTGTGTCAGGGGTGTCCGGTGAGCAGTTCTTC.

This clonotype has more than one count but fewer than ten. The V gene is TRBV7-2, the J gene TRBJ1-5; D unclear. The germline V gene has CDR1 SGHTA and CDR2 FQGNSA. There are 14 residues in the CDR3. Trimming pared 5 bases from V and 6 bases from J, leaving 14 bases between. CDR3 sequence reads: CASSPSAERQPQHF. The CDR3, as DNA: TGTGCCAGCAGCCCCTCGGCAGAACGTCAGCCCCAGCATTTT.

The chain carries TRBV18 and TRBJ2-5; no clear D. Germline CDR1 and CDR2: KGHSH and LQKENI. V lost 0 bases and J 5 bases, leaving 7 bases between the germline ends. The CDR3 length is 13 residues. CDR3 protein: CASSPPARETQYF. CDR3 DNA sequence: TGTGCCAGCTCACCACCGGCGAGGGAGACCCAGTACTTC.

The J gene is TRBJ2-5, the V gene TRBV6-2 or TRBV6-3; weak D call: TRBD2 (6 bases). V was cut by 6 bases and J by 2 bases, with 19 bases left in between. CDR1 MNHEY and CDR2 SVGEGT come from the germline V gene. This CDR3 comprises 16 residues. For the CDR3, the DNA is TGTGCCAGCAGCCCCTGGGGGAGGAGGGGACAAGAGACCCAGTACTTC. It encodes CASSPWGRRGQETQYF.

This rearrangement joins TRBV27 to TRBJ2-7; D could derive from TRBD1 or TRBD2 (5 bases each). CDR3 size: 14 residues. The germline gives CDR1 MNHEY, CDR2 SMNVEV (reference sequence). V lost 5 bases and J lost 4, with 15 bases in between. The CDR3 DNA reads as TGTGCCAGCAGTAGACAGCTGGGGGTTTACGAGCAGTACTTC. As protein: CASSRQLGVYEQYF.

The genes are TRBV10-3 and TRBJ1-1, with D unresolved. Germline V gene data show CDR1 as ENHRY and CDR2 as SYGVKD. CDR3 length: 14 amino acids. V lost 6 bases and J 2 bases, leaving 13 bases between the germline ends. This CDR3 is CAIRETEGNTEAFF. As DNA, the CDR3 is TGTGCCATCAGAGAGACGGAGGGAAACACTGAAGCTTTCTTT.

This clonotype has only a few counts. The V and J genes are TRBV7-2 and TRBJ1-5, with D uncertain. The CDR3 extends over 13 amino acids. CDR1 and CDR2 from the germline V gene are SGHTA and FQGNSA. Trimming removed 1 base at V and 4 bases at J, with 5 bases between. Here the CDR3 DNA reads TGTGCCAGCAGCTTAGGCCTTAATCAGCCCCAGCATTTT. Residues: CASSLGLNQPQHF.